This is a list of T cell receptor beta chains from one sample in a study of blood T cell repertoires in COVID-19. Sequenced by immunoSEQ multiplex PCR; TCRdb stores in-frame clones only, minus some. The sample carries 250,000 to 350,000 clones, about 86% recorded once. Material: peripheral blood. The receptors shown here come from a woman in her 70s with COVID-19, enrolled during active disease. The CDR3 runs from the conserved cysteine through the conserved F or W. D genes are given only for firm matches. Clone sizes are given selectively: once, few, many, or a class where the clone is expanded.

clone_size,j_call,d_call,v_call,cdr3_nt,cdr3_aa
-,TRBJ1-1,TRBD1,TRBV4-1,TGCGCCAGCAGCCACCCGGGACAGGGGATTGAAGCTTTCTTT,CASSHPGQGIEAFF
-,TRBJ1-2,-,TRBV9,TGTGCCAGCAGCGTCGTCCCTAACTATGGCTACACCTTC,CASSVVPNYGYTF
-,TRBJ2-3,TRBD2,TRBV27,TGTGCCAGCAGTTTATCCTGGACTAGCGGGGGGGCTGTAGATACGCAGTATTTT,CASSLSWTSGGAVDTQYF
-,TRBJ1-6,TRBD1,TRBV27,TGTGCCAGCAGCGCCGGGACAGGGACTTCACCCCTCCACTTT,CASSAGTGTSPLHF
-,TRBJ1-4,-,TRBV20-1,TGCAGTGCTAGAGATCGTGAAAAACTGTTTTTT,CSARDREKLFF
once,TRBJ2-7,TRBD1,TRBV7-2,TGTGCCAGCAGCTTAGTACAGGGGTACCACGAGCAGTACTTC,CASSLVQGYHEQYF
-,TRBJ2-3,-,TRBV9,TGTGCCAGCAGCGTAGAGCCAGGGCCCTCCACAGATACGCAGTATTTT,CASSVEPGPSTDTQYF
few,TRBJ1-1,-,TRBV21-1,TGTGCCAGTGTCAGGGGTGAAGGCAACACTGAAGCTTTCTTT,CASVRGEGNTEAFF
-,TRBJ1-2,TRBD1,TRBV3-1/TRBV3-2,TGTGCCAGCAGCCTGGGGACAGGGCTATACTATGGCTACACCTTC,CASSLGTGLYYGYTF
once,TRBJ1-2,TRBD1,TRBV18,TGTGCCAGCTCACCCACGACAGGGTTGGACTATGGCTACACCTTC,CASSPTTGLDYGYTF
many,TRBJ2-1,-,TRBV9,TGTGCCAGCAGCGTAGACCAGTACAATGAGCAGTTCTTC,CASSVDQYNEQFF
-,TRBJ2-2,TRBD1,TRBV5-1,TGCGCCAGCAGCTTGAAACAGGGGACGAACACCGGGGAGCTGTTTTTT,CASSLKQGTNTGELFF
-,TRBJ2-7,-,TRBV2,TGTGCCAGCAGTGACCCTATGAGGTACACCTACGAGCAGTACTTC,CASSDPMRYTYEQYF
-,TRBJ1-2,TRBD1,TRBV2,TGTGCCAGCGCCCCGGGGGGGACAGGGGGCTATGGCTACACCTTC,CASAPGGTGGYGYTF
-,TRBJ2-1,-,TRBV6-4,TGTGCCAGCAGCCTGACAGTTACATCCTACAATGAGCAGTTCTTC,CASSLTVTSYNEQFF
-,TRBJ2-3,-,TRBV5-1,TGCGCCAGCAGCCTCGACAGGCCTAGCACAGATACGCAGTATTTT,CASSLDRPSTDTQYF
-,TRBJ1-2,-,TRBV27,TGTGCCAGCAGTTCCACGACAGGATCCTATGGCTACACCTTC,CASSSTTGSYGYTF
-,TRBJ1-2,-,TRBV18,TGTGCCAGCTCACCAGACAGGTCTAACTATGGCTACACCTTC,CASSPDRSNYGYTF
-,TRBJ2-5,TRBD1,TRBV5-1,TGCGCCAGCAGCTTGGCTCGACAGGGGGAGACCCAGTACTTC,CASSLARQGETQYF
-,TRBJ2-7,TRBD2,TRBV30,TGTGCCTGGAGGTCTATGGGGGGGGGCGAGCAGTACTTC,CAWRSMGGGEQYF
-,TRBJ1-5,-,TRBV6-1,TGTGCCAGCACGCGGGACAGCAATCAGCCCCAGCATTTT,CASTRDSNQPQHF
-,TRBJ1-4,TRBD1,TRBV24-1,TGTGCCACCAGTGATCCCGGGACAGGGGGTGAAAAACTGTTTTTT,CATSDPGTGGEKLFF
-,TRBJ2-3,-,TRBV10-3,TGTGCCATCAGTGAGTCGACGGGGGGCCGGACAGATACGCAGTATTTT,CAISESTGGRTDTQYF
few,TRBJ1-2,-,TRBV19,TGTGCCAGTAGCATCCGGGACACGGAAGTCGATGGCTACACCTTC,CASSIRDTEVDGYTF
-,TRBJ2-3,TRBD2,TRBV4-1,TGCGCCAGCAGCCTAGGGAACCTCCGGACTAGTTTAGGAACAGATACGCAGTATTTT,CASSLGNLRTSLGTDTQYF
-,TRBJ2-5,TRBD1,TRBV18,TGTGCCAGCTCACCGGACAGGAGCCAAGAGACCCAGTACTTC,CASSPDRSQETQYF
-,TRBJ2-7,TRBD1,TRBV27,TGTGCCAGCAGTCCCGGGACAGGAGGTAACGAGCAGTACTTC,CASSPGTGGNEQYF
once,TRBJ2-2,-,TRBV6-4,TGTGCCAGCAGTGACTCTCTCTCCGGGGAGCTGTTTTTT,CASSDSLSGELFF
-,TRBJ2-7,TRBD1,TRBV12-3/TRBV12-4,TGTGCCAGCTCGTGGGACAGCTACTACGAGCAGTACTTC,CASSWDSYYEQYF
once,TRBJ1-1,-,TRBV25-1,TGTGCCAGCATGCGGTACACTGAAGCTTTCTTT,CASMRYTEAFF
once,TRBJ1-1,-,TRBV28,TGTGCCAGCATCCCTGCGGGGATGAACACTGAAGCTTTCTTT,CASIPAGMNTEAFF
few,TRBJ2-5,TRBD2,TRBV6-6,TGTGCCAGCAGTTACTCTACTAGCGGGGATCGGGAGACCCAGTACTTC,CASSYSTSGDRETQYF
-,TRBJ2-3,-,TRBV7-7,TGTGCCAGCAGCTTGAACTCCCGGGATACGCAGTATTTT,CASSLNSRDTQYF
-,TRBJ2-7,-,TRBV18,TGTGCCAGCTCCCGGGAGACAGTCCACGAGCAGTACTTC,CASSRETVHEQYF
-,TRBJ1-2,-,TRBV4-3,TGCGCCAGCAGCCAAGAAACGGGGGGGGACTATGGCTACACCTTC,CASSQETGGDYGYTF
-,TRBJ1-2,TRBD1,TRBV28,TGTGCCAGCAGTTTAGGGACAGGGGGCGCTCATGGCTACACCTTC,CASSLGTGGAHGYTF
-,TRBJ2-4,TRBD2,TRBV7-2,TGTGCCAGCAGCTTAGAATACGGGGGGGGACCGCTAGCCAAAAACATTCAGTACTTC,CASSLEYGGGPLAKNIQYF
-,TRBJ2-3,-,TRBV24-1,TGTGCCACCAGTGGGCCCGGGGATACGCAGTATTTT,CATSGPGDTQYF
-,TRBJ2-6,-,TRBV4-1,TGCGCCAGCAGCCAGGATCCACAGGGTGATGGGGCCAACGTCCTGACTTTC,CASSQDPQGDGANVLTF
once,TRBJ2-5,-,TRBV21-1,TGTGCCATTACACTCACAGGGTCGAGGGAGACCCAGTACTTC,CAITLTGSRETQYF
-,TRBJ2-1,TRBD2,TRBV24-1,TGTGCCACCAGTGAGTCCCGGACTAGCCCCCGGAGCTCCTACAATGAGCAGTTCTTC,CATSESRTSPRSSYNEQFF
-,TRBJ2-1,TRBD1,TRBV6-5,TGTGCCAGCCGAATGGGACAGGGGCCCTACAATGAGCAGTTCTTC,CASRMGQGPYNEQFF
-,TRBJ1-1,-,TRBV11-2,TGTGCCAGCAGCATCCTCCGAGGGATGGCTTTCTTT,CASSILRGMAFF
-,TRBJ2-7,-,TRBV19,TGTGCCAGTAGTATAGACCTCCTCCTATACGAGCAGTACTTC,CASSIDLLLYEQYF
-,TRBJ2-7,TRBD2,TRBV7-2,TGTGCCAGCAGCTTATGGGGGGGGGAATCCGGCGAGCAGTACTTC,CASSLWGGESGEQYF
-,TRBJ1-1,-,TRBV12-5,TGTGCTAGTGGTTTTTCGGGGAGGACTGAAGCTTTCTTT,CASGFSGRTEAFF
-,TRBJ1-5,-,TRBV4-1,TGCGCCAGCAGCCAAGAGCCACAGCTGAATCAGCCCCAGCATTTT,CASSQEPQLNQPQHF
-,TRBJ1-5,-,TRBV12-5,TGTGCTAGTGGTTTGGTACAGGCTCAGCCCCAGCATTTT,CASGLVQAQPQHF
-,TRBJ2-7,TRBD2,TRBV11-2,TGTGCCAGCAGCACACGCCGGGGGGGACTGGGCTACGAGCAGTACTTC,CASSTRRGGLGYEQYF
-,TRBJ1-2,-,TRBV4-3,TGCGCCAGCAGCCAAGAGTACGCCGGGAGGGCTAACTATGGCTACACCTTC,CASSQEYAGRANYGYTF
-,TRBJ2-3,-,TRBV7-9,TGTGCCAGCAGCTTAGGAGGGGGGGGCACAGATACGCAGTATTTT,CASSLGGGGTDTQYF
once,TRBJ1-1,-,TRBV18,TGTGCCAGCTCACCAGAGCAACAGCCGAACACTGAAGCTTTCTTT,CASSPEQQPNTEAFF
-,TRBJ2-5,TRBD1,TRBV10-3,TGTGCCATCAGTGGGGACAGGGGTGGCGAGACCCAGTACTTC,CAISGDRGGETQYF
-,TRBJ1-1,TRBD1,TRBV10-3,TGTGCCATCAGTTCGAGTAAGGGGGCGCAGGCTGAAGCTTTCTTT,CAISSSKGAQAEAFF